This T cell receptor beta chain stems from a study of shared clonotypes between healthy human individuals. This clone was observed once. Generated by immunoSEQ multiplex PCR, the TCRdb table keeps only in-frame clones and is missing some. The sample lists approximately 2,000,000 clones; just under 95% were seen once. V lost 6 bases, J lost 4 bases, and 13 bases lay in between. This CDR3 comprises 14 residues. Germline V gene data show CDR1 as KGHSH and CDR2 as LQKENI. This receptor was identified in a man between 18 and 29 years old in good health. Some clones in this sample may be carry-over from other donors' samples. Sequencing used naive CD4+ T cells from PBMCs. Subset of the sample: CD45RA+ positively selected. The chain combines TRBV18 with TRBJ1-3; D is unresolved. The CDR3 DNA sequence: TGTGCCAGCTCTCCGGACCTATCAGGAAACACCATATATTTT. Protein sequence: CASSPDLSGNTIYF.